This record covers a single T cell receptor (beta chain). The sample comes from a study of blood T cell repertoires in COVID-19. Study details: Donors in the United States, Italy and Spain gave samples during acute or convalescent COVID-19. Sources were T cells, B-cell-depleted T cells, or PBMCs; the material itself was cDNA or gDNA.

This CDR3 contains 17 residues. CDR1 and CDR2 from the germline V gene are SEHNR and FQNEAQ (reference sequence). The germline V and J ends were trimmed by 1 base and 4 bases, with 14 bases remaining between them. Authors' methods: Researchers report that nucleated cell counts were estimated from reference gene primer amplification. Repertoires were generated with immunoSEQ multiplex PCR, while TCRdb's copy carries only in-frame clones and drops some. The V and J calls and clone size come from that table; D and trimming were worked out from the DNA. This sample has over 200,000 clones, with around 85% found just once.

Specimen: peripheral blood. This receptor was identified in a human donor in a cohort sampled during active COVID-19. This chain links TRBV7-9 with TRBJ2-6, with D possibly matching TRBD1 (6 bases). Here the CDR3 reads CASSLESGVRGANVLTF. CDR3 DNA sequence: TGTGCCAGCAGCTTAGAGTCAGGGGTAAGGGGGGCCAACGTCCTGACTTTC.